This T cell receptor beta chain was obtained from a study of identical twins. MiXCR, applied by TCRdb to the 5' RACE reads, yields one record per CDR3 protein. The repertoire includes 500,000 to 600,000 distinct CDR3 sequences, around 20% of them detected once, and around 1% sits in the top ten. This clonotype was counted between two and nine times. The CDR3 has 12 residues. Germline assignment: CDR1 SGHDT and CDR2 YYEEEE. With 4 bases removed from V and 11 bases from J, the gap between germline ends came to 15 bases. The data were also submitted as part of a second study, on T cells expressing NK-cell markers.

Material: CD4+ T cells sorted from blood. The V and J genes are TRBV5-6 and TRBJ1-1; tentatively, D is TRBD1 (5 bases). This TCR was recovered from a woman aged 18-29 years in good health. CDR3 sequence reads: CASSQGEKVAFF. CDR3 coding DNA: TGTGCCAGCAGCCAGGGTGAGAAGGTCGCTTTCTTT.